This section outlines one T cell receptor beta chain sequence together with its context. The target of this receptor is not known. Base-call qualities are not available, and no considerably larger clone is one nucleotide away. The data were taken from a study of control samples from healthy donors and cancer patients (dated by TCRdb to the early 2020s). Relative to germline, V is 1 base shorter and J is 5 bases shorter, with 14 bases between their ends. The germline V gene (reference sequence) yields LNHDA for CDR1 and SQIVND for CDR2. Inclusive of the bounding cysteine and phenylalanine, the CDR3 is 15 residues long. Only CDR3 DNA remains: 45 bases, in frame from the first base. Libraries were made using the immunoSEQ multiplex PCR assay. The table was pulled from immuneACCESS by TCRdb, which kept in-frame rearrangements only. Such tables lose some clones; where checked, under half of the loss comes from unresolved V genes, and the rest has no known cause. This sample comprises tens of thousands of clones, approximately 89% of them detected only once. 1.6% of the sample lies in the top ten.

The clonotype originates from a man aged 40-50 years with colorectal cancer. This sequence uses TRBV19 and TRBJ1-1; TRBD1 is a possible D gene, resting on 6 matching bases. Sequenced material: PBMCs. The sequenced DNA is TGTGCCAGTAGTATAGTTCAGGAGGGGGAGACTGAAGCTTTCTTT. Its protein reads: CASSIVQEGETEAFF.